This T cell receptor (beta chain) was observed in a study of molecular identifiers for immune sequencing clone quantification. Findings of the study overall: Even with more than 950,000 naive cells present, spiked Jurkat TCR RNA from one cell was reportedly detectable. Over 99% of effector molecules, yet under 1% of naive-cell molecules, were held by clones above 20 RNA copies.

As for this clonotype: Its target is unknown.

As previously described, bulk TCR libraries were made using listed TCR primers. One entry per CDR3 protein results from TCRdb running MiXCR on the PCR reads. The sample shows nearly 650,000 distinct CDR3 sequences, around 25% of them seen only once. The authors sorted naive CD8 T cells as CD8+CD4-CCR7+CD45RA+. V was shortened by 8 bases and J by 6 bases, with 17 bases between the two germline ends. The CDR3 consists of 14 residues. CDR1 MNHEY and CDR2 SMNVEV come from the germline V gene (reference sequence). This clonotype originated in a human donor in good health. Some libraries in this study had Jurkat cell RNA spiked in. The chain couples TRBV27 to TRBJ2-4; D possibly uses TRBD1 or TRBD2 (5 bases each). Sequencing input: naive CD8+ T cells from blood, with Jurkat cell RNA spiked in. Subset here: FACS-sorted CD8+CD4-CCR7+CD45RA+ naive T cells. The CDR3 region is CASSAGAGLNIQYF. For the CDR3, the DNA is TGTGCCAGCTCTGCCGGGGCAGGGTTAAACATTCAGTACTTC.